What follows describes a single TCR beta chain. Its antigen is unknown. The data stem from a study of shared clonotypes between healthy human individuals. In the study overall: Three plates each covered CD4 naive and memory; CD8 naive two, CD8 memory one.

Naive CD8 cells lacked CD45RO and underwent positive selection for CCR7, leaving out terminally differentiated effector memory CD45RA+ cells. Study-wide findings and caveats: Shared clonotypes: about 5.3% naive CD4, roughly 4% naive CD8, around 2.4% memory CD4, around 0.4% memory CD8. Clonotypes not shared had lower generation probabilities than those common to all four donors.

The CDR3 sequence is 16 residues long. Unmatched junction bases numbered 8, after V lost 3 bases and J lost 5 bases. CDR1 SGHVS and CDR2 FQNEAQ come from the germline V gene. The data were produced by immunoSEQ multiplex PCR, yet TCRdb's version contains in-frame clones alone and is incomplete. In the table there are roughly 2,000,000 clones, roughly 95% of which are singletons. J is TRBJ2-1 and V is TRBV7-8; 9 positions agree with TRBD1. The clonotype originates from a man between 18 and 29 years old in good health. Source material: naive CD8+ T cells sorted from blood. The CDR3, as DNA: TGTGCCAGCAGCTTTGCCCCGGGACAGGGCAACAATGAGCAGTTCTTC. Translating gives CASSFAPGQGNNEQFF.